This T cell receptor (beta chain) was sequenced in a study of OX40 agonist ivuxolimab in advanced cancers. Some clones are missing from TCRdb's copy, which holds only in-frame ones; the method was immunoSEQ multiplex PCR. The data contain about 73,000 clones, roughly 90% of them singletons. J was trimmed by 1 base and V by 6 bases; bases with no gene match: 3. This CDR3 is built from 15 residues. CDR1 MNHNS and CDR2 SASEGT come from the germline V gene. The source material was CD4+ or CD8+ T cells sorted from blood, sampled in a trial of the OX40 agonist ivuxolimab. The genes are TRBV6-1 and TRBJ2-3, with TRBD2 matching over 11 bases. The TCR was taken from an adult with an advanced solid tumor such as melanoma, head and neck, liver or kidney cancer. CDR3 nucleotide sequence: TGTGCCAGCAGGGTACTAGCGGGAGGCACAGATACGCAGTATTTT. Translation gives CASRVLAGGTDTQYF.